This T cell receptor beta chain was captured by sequencing in a study of T-cell memory formation after mild COVID-19. Broader study findings: Day 37-peaking second-wave clones had unconfirmed SARS-CoV-2 specificity. Cross-reactive memory apparently joined, as some responding clones appeared in pre-infection memory.

The CDR3 totals 16 residues. Germline V gives CDR1 SGHDT, CDR2 YYEEEE. Trimming removed 2 bases from V and 0 bases from J; junction bases left unmatched: 6. With constant-segment primers, 5'RACE yielded cDNA libraries of TCR alpha and TCR beta that carried sample barcodes and UMIs. TCRdb reprocessed the 5' RACE reads via MiXCR and lists one record per CDR3 protein. Here the sample spans about 340,000 distinct CDR3 sequences, roughly 19% being singletons. In regard to this clonotype: Its antigen remains unidentified.

The receptor comes from a young man who had mild COVID-19 (a few samples of this study predate the infection). Cell type and time point are not known. The specimen sequenced was PBMCs or a T cell subset sorted from them (not recorded which). This chain links TRBV5-6 with TRBJ2-5, with 8 nucleotides matching TRBD1. DNA for the CDR3: TGTGCCAGCAGCTTCGGGACAGGCTCCAACCAAGAGACCCAGTACTTC. Translating it yields CASSFGTGSNQETQYF. The complete variable domain, with remaining parts taken from reference TRBV5-6 and TRBJ2-5, reads DAGVTQSPTHLIKTRGQQVTLRCSPKSGHDTVSWYQQALGQGPQFIFQYYEEEERQRGNFPDRFSGHQFPNYSSELNVNALLLGDSALYLCASSFGTGSNQETQYFGPGTRLLVL.